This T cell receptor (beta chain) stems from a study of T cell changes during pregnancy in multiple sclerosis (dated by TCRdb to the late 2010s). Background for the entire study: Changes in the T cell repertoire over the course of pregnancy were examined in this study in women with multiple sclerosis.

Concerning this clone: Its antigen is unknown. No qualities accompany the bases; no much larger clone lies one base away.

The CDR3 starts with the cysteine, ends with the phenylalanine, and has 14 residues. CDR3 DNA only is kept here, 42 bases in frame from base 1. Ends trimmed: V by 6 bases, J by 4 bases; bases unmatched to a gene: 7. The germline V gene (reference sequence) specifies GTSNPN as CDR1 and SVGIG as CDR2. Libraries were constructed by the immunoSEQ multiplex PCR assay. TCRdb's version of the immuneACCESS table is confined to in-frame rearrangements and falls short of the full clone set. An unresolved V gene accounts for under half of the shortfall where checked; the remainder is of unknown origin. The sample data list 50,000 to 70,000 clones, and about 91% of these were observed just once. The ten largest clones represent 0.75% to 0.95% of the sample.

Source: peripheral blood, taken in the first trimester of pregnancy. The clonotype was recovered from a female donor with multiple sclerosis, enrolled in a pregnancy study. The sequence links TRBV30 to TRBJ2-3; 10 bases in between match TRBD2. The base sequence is TGTGCCTGCTCAGCGGGGGGGTTCGCAGATACGCAGTATTTT. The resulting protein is CACSAGGFADTQYF.